These 19 T cell receptor beta chains came from one sample sequenced in a study of cytomegalovirus exposure and HLA in healthy donors. Here immunoSEQ multiplex PCR was the method, and the copy in TCRdb shows in-frame clones only, minus some. The table lists approximately 160,000 clones, about 86% of them singletons, with 5.5% to 6% in the top ten. The sample was PBMCs. The receptors derive from a woman in her twenties or thirties in good health and CMV-seronegative.

The V and J genes are TRBV5-1 and TRBJ2-2; 9 bases line up with TRBD1. Losses at the gene ends were 5 bases for V and 6 bases for J; bases not matched to a gene: 11. CDR1 and CDR2 from the germline V gene are SGHRS and YFSETQ. This CDR3 contains 16 residues. CDR3 nucleotide sequence: TGCGCCAGCAGTTCAAATGCCGGGACAGGGTCCGGGGAGCTGTTTTTT. Protein product: CASSSNAGTGSGELFF.

The rearrangement joins TRBV29-1 to TRBJ1-1; TRBD1 is a possible D gene (5 bases). The CDR3 has 13 residues. Germline V gene lookup returns CDR1 SQVTM and CDR2 ANQGSEA. V lost 7 bases to trimming and J lost 0 bases, with 12 bases between them. CDR3 sequence: CSGVDNLNTEAFF. The CDR3 DNA reads TGCAGCGGAGTGGACAACTTGAACACTGAAGCTTTCTTT.

This sequence joins TRBV5-6 and TRBJ1-4; maybe TRBD1 (6 bases). The germline CDR1 and CDR2 sequences are SGHDT and YYEEEE. The CDR3 spans 15 residues. Trimming shortened V by 4 bases and J by 6 bases, and 16 bases separated the two germline ends. As DNA, the CDR3 is TGTGCCAGCAGCGGGGGCCCCGCCGGGGATGAAAAACTGTTTTTT. This codes for CASSGGPAGDEKLFF. Combining the CDR3 with reference TRBV5-6 and TRBJ1-4 gives the whole variable domain DAGVTQSPTHLIKTRGQQVTLRCSPKSGHDTVSWYQQALGQGPQFIFQYYEEEERQRGNFPDRFSGHQFPNYSSELNVNALLLGDSALYLCASSGGPAGDEKLFFGSGTQLSVL.

This sequence joins TRBV27 and TRBJ2-7, with a possible D match to TRBD1 (6 bases). V gave up 2 bases and J gave up 2 bases, with 10 bases separating them. The germline CDR1 and CDR2 sequences are MNHEY and SMNVEV (reference sequence). There are 14 residues in the CDR3. The CDR3 nucleotides are TGTGCCAGCAGTTTAAAACAGGGCGCCTACGAGCAGTACTTC. This codes for CASSLKQGAYEQYF.

V is TRBV4-1 and J is TRBJ2-7, with 8 bases aligning to TRBD2. The ends lost 2 bases at V and 4 bases at J; junction bases unmatched: 7. Looked up from germline, CDR1 is MGHRA and CDR2 is YSYEKL. This CDR3 contains 15 residues. CDR3: CASSQSTPSGYEQYF. The CDR3 coding sequence is TGCGCCAGCAGCCAATCAACTCCTAGCGGGTACGAGCAGTACTTC.

The CDR3 loop reads CASSLARGRRSGNTIYF. CDR3 DNA sequence: TGTGCCAGCAGCTTAGCACGGGGCCGCCGCTCTGGAAACACCATATATTTT. V and J are TRBV7-6 and TRBJ1-3; D is possibly TRBD1 (5 bases). V lost 0 bases and J 0 bases, leaving 12 bases between the germline ends. The length of the CDR3 is 17 residues. The germline gives CDR1 SGHVS, CDR2 FNYEAQ.

J is TRBJ2-7 and V is TRBV27; a possible D gene is TRBD2 (5 bases). Deletions cut 6 bases from V and 5 bases from J, with 17 bases between. The CDR3 has 14 residues. The germline CDR1 and CDR2 sequences are MNHEY and SMNVEV (reference sequence). Here the CDR3 reads CASSPITSNNEQYF. The CDR3 DNA is TGTGCCAGCAGCCCTATTACTAGTAACAACGAGCAGTACTTC.

The chain joins TRBV7-2 to TRBJ2-7; possibly TRBD1 for D (6 bases). Trimming pared 4 bases from V and 4 bases from J, leaving 20 bases between. Germline loops: CDR1 SGHTA, CDR2 FQGNSA. The CDR3 has 16 amino acids. The CDR3 coding sequence is TGTGCCAGCAGCTGGCCCCGACAGGAAAATCGATACGAGCAGTACTTC. Translated: CASSWPRQENRYEQYF.

This clone has more than one count but fewer than ten. This rearrangement joins TRBV28 to TRBJ2-1; TRBD2 matches 10 bases. Germline CDR1 is MDHEN and CDR2 is SYDVKM. J was trimmed by 9 bases and V by 6 bases; bases with no gene match: 5. The CDR3 contains 13 residues. CDR3 region: CASRAGGPFEQFF. The DNA for the CDR3 is TGTGCCAGCAGAGCGGGAGGGCCGTTTGAGCAGTTCTTC.

V and J are TRBV5-1 and TRBJ2-3, with unresolved D. With 1 base removed from V and 3 bases from J, the gap between germline ends came to 9 bases. The CDR3 is 14 amino acids. CDR1 and CDR2 from the germline V gene are SGHRS and YFSETQ. This chain's CDR3 is CASSLKGSTDTQYF. The CDR3, as DNA: TGCGCCAGCAGCTTGAAAGGGTCGACAGATACGCAGTATTTT.

The chain employs TRBV27 and TRBJ1-2; no firm D call. The germline gives CDR1 MNHEY, CDR2 SMNVEV (reference sequence). The CDR3 loop spans 11 amino acids. Trimming shortened V by 6 bases and J by 4 bases, and 6 bases separated the two germline ends. CDR3: CASRGGYGYTF. The CDR3 DNA reads as TGTGCCAGCAGAGGCGGCTATGGCTACACCTTC.

V is TRBV11-3 and J is TRBJ2-2; D perhaps matches TRBD1 (6 bases). In germline, CDR1 is SGHNT, CDR2 YENEEA. The CDR3 is 15 amino acids. The V gene lost 5 bases and the J gene lost 0 bases, with 10 bases spanning the gap. The CDR3 is CASSHRVANTGELFF. Written as DNA, the CDR3 is TGTGCCAGCAGCCACAGGGTGGCGAACACCGGGGAGCTGTTTTTT. The entire variable domain, with the rest obtained from reference TRBV11-3 and TRBJ2-2, is as follows: EAGVVQSPRYKIIEKKQPVAFWCNPISGHNTLYWYLQNLGQGPELLIRYENEEAVDDSQLPKDRFSAERLKGVDSTLKIQPAELGDSAVYLCASSHRVANTGELFFGEGSRLTVL.

The chain has TRBV28 and TRBJ2-7, with 9 nucleotides matching TRBD2. Losses at the gene ends were 3 bases for V and 2 bases for J; bases not matched to a gene: 2. This CDR3 has 14 amino acids. Looked up from germline, CDR1 is MDHEN and CDR2 is SYDVKM. The CDR3 here is CASSFSGGTYEQYF. The DNA of the CDR3 is TGTGCCAGCAGTTTTAGCGGGGGCACCTACGAGCAGTACTTC.

The J gene is TRBJ2-7, the V gene TRBV6-5; TRBD1 agrees at 7 bases. In germline, CDR1 is MNHEY, CDR2 SVGAGI. The CDR3 covers 15 residues. The J segment lost 3 bases and the V segment lost 2 bases, leaving 7 bases of the junction unmatched. CDR3 in DNA: TGTGCCAGCAGTTACAACACAGGGGTGGGCTACGAGCAGTACTTC. Its translation is CASSYNTGVGYEQYF.

This sequence joins TRBV4-1 and TRBJ2-7; D gene uncertain. CDR3 length equals 15 residues. CDR1 and CDR2 (germline): MGHRA, YSYEKL. The V gene lost 1 base and the J gene lost 0 bases, with 10 bases spanning the gap. CDR3 coding DNA: TGCGCCAGCAGCCAAGCGAACTCATACTCCTACGAGCAGTACTTC. Translation: CASSQANSYSYEQYF.

The V call is TRBV15, the J call TRBJ2-3, with TRBD2 matching over 7 bases. This CDR3 has 17 residues. The ends lost 3 bases at V and 5 bases at J; junction bases unmatched: 14. Germline V gene data show CDR1 as LNHNV and CDR2 as YYDKDF (reference sequence). CDR3 sequence reads: CATSSIMSNAGEDTQYF. CDR3 coding DNA: TGTGCCACCAGCAGTATTATGAGTAATGCGGGAGAAGATACGCAGTATTTT.

The V and J genes are TRBV7-6 and TRBJ2-5; D remains ambiguous. Trimming took 0 bases from V and 2 from J, leaving 7 bases between them. In germline, CDR1 is SGHVS, CDR2 FNYEAQ. The CDR3 totals 14 residues. This CDR3 is CASSLAGPQETQYF. The CDR3 DNA follows: TGTGCCAGCAGCTTAGCAGGCCCTCAAGAGACCCAGTACTTC.

Of note for this clone: Other DNA sequences from this sample encode an identical CDR3 as well. This chain links TRBV19 with TRBJ2-7, with a weak D call TRBD2 (6 bases). This CDR3 is 14 amino acids long. Germline lookup yields CDR1 LNHDA and CDR2 SQIVND (reference sequence). The V end lost 3 bases, the J end lost 1 base, and 10 bases lay between the germline ends. The CDR3 region has the DNA TGTGCCAGTAGTATTAGCGGTCGTTCCTACGAGCAGTACTTC. Translated: CASSISGRSYEQYF.

The chain combines TRBV9 with TRBJ1-1, with D unclear. This CDR3 spans 14 amino acids. The V gene lost 2 bases and the J gene lost 1 base, with 9 bases spanning the gap. Germline values: CDR1 SGDLS, CDR2 YYNGEE. This CDR3 reads CASSVKASNTEAFF. Here the CDR3 DNA reads TGTGCCAGCAGCGTTAAAGCCTCGAACACTGAAGCTTTCTTT.